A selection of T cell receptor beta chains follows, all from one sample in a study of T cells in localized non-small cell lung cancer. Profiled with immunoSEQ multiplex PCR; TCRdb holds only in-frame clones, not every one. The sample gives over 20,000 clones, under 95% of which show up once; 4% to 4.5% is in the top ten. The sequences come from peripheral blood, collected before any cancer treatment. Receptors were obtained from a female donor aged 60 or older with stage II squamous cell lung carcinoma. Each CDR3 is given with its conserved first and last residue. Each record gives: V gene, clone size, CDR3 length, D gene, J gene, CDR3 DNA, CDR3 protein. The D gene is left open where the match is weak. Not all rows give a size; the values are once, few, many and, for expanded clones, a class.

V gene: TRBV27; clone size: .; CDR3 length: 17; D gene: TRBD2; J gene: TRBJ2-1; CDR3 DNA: TGTGCCAGCAGTTTTTTGACTAGCGGGAGTAGGTACAATGAGCAGTTCTTC; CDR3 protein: CASSFLTSGSRYNEQFF
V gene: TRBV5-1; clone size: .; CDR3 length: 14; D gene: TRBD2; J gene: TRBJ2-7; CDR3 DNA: TGCGCCAGCAGCTTGGGGGACTACCCCTACGAGCAGTACTTC; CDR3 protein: CASSLGDYPYEQYF
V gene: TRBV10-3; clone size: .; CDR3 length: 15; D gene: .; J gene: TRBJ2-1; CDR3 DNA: TGTGCCATCAGTGATAGTTGGGCCAAAGGGGATGAGCAGTTCTTC; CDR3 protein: CAISDSWAKGDEQFF
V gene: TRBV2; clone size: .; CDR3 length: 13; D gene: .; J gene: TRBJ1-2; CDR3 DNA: TGTGCCAGCAGTGTCGCCAGAAACTATGGCTACACCTTC; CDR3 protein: CASSVARNYGYTF
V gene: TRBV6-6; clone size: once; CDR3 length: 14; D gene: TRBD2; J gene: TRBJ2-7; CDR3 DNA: TGTGCCAGCAGTAGCGGGAGTCTCGGTTTGAAGCAGTACTTC; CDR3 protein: CASSSGSLGLKQYF
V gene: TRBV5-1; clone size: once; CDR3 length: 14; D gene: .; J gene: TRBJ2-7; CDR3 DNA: TGCGCCAGCAGCCCGACGGAGGGATCCTACGAGCAGTACTTC; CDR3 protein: CASSPTEGSYEQYF
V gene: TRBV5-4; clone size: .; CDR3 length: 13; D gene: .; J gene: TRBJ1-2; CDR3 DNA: TGTGCCAGCAGACGGGGGAACTCTTATGGCTACACCTTC; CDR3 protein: CASRRGNSYGYTF
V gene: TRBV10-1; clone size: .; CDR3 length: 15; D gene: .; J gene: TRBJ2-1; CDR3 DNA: TGCGCCAGCAGTGAGGTGGGGGCAGGCCACAATGAGCAGTTCTTC; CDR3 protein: CASSEVGAGHNEQFF
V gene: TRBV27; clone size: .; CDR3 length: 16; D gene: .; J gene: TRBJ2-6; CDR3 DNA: TGTGCCAGCAGACCCCAGTTGGCGGCTGGGGCCAACGTCCTGACTTTC; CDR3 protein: CASRPQLAAGANVLTF
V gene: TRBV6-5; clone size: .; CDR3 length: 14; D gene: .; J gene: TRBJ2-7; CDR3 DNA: TGTGCCAGCAGTTTGGCTTTTGGCTCCTACGAGCAGTACTTC; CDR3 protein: CASSLAFGSYEQYF
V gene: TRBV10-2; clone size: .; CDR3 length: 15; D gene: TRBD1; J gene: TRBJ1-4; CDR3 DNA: TGCGCCAGCAGTGAGATACGGACAGGGGATGAAAAACTGTTTTTT; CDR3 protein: CASSEIRTGDEKLFF
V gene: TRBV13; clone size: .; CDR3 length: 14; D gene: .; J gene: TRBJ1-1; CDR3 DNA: TGTGCCAGCAGCTTAAGCCAGGGGAACACTGAAGCTTTCTTT; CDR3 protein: CASSLSQGNTEAFF
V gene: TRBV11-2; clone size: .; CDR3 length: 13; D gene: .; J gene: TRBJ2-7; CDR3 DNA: TGTGCCAGCAGCCTACAGACCTCCTACGAGCAGTACTTC; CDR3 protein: CASSLQTSYEQYF
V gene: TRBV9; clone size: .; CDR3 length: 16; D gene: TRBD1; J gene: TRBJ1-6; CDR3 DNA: TGTGCCAGCAGCACGAGGGGACAGGGGCTAGGGTCACCCCTCCACTTT; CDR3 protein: CASSTRGQGLGSPLHF
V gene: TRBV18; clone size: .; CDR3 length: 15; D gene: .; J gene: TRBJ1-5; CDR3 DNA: TGTGCCAGCTCACCGCCGGGGAGGGGCAATCAGCCCCAGCATTTT; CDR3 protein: CASSPPGRGNQPQHF
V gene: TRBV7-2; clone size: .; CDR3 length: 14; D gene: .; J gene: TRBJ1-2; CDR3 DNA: TGTGCCAGCAGTTTTGCTCTCGGGGGCAATGGCTACACCTTC; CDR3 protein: CASSFALGGNGYTF
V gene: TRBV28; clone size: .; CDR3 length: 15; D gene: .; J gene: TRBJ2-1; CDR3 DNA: TGTGCCAGCAGAGGGGGAGGGGCAGTCGAGGGGCAGCAGTTCTTC; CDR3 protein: CASRGGGAVEGQQFF
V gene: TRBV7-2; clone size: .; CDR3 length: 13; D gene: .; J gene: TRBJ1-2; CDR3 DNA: TGTGCCAGCAGCTTATCCGGGTACGATGGCTACACCTTC; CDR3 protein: CASSLSGYDGYTF
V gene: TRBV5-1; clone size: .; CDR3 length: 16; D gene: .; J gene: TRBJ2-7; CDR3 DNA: TGCGCCAGCAGCTTGGAGGGCAGGACGAGCTCCTACGAGCAGTACTTC; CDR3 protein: CASSLEGRTSSYEQYF
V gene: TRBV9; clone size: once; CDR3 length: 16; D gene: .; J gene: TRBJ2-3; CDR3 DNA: TGTGCCAGCAGCGTAGGAGGCCGCTATTCCCCAGATACGCAGTATTTT; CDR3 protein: CASSVGGRYSPDTQYF
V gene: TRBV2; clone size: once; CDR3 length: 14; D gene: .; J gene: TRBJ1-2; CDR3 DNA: TGTGCCAGCAGTTCCCAAATAGACGTCTATGGCTACACCTTC; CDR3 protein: CASSSQIDVYGYTF
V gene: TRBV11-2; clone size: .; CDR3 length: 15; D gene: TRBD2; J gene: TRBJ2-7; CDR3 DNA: TGTGCCAGCAGGTCGGGACTAGCGGGAGCCTACGAGCAGTACTTC; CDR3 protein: CASRSGLAGAYEQYF
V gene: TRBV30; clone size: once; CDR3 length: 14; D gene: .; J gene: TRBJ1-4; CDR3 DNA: TGTGCCTGGAGCCATCGGGATGTAAATGAAAAACTGTTTTTT; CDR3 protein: CAWSHRDVNEKLFF
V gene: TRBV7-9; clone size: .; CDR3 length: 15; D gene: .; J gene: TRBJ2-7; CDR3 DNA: TGTGCCAGCAGCTTAGCGCGGATGGGGGCGAACGAGCAGTACTTC; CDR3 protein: CASSLARMGANEQYF
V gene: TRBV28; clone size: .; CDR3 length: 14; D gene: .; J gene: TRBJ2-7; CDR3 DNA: TGTGCCAGCAGTGACCCCAGGGCACGGTACGAGCAGTACTTC; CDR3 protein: CASSDPRARYEQYF
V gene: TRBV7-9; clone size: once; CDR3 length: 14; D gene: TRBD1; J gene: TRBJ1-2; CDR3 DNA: TGTGCCAGCAGCAGATGGGGACAGGACTATGGCTACACCTTC; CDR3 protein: CASSRWGQDYGYTF
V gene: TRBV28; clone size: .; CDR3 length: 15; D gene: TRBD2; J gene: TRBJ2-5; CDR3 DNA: TGTGCCAGCGCCGACCAGCGGGGGAACCAAGAGACCCAGTACTTC; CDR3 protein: CASADQRGNQETQYF
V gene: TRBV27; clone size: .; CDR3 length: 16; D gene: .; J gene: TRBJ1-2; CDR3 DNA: TGTGCCAGCAGTTCGCCCCGCGTAGCGGGCAACTATGGCTACACCTTC; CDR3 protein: CASSSPRVAGNYGYTF
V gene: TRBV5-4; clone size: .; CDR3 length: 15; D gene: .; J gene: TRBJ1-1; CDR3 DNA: TGTGCCAGCAGCCCACCACGTCAGGGAGGTACTGAAGCTTTCTTT; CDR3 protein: CASSPPRQGGTEAFF
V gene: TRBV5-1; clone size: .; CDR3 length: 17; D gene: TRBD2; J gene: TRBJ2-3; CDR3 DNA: TGCGCCAGCAGCTTGGCAGTGACTAGCGGGGGGTTTGATACGCAGTATTTT; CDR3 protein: CASSLAVTSGGFDTQYF
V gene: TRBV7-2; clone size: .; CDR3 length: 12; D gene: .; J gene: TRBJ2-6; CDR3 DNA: TGTGCCAGCAGCTCTGGGGCCAACGTCCTGACTTTC; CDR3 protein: CASSSGANVLTF
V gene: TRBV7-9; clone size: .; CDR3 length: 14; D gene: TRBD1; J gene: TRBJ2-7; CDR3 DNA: TGTGCCAGCAGCCCAAGGACAGGGAACTACGAGCAGTACTTC; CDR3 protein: CASSPRTGNYEQYF
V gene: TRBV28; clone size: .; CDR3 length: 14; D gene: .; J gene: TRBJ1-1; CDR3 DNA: TGTGCCAGCAGTGGGTGGATCCACAACACTGAAGCTTTCTTT; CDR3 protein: CASSGWIHNTEAFF
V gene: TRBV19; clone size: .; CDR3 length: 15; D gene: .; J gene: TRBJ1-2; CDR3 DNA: TGTGCCAGTAGTATTAGTGGCGGATCCAACTATGGCTACACCTTC; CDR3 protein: CASSISGGSNYGYTF
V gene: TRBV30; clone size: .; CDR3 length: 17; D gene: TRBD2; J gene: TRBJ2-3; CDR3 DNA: TGTGCCTGGGGGACTAGCGGGACTGGGAGGGATCCAGATACGCAGTATTTT; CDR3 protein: CAWGTSGTGRDPDTQYF
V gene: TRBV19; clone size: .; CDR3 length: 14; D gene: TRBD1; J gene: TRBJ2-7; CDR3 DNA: TGTGCCAGTAGCCCAAGACAGGGCTCCTACGAGCAGTACTTC; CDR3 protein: CASSPRQGSYEQYF
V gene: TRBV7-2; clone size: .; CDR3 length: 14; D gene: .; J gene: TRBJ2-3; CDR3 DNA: TGTGCCAGCAGCTCAACCACAGGGAGAGATACGCAGTATTTT; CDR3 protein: CASSSTTGRDTQYF
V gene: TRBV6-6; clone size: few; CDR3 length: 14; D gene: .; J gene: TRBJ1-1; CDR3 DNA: TGTGCCAGCAGCTCCGGGGGGGAGGACACTGAAGCTTTCTTT; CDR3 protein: CASSSGGEDTEAFF
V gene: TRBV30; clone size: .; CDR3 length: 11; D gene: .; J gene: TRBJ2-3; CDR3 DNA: TGTGCCTGGACCTCGGGGGATACGCAGTATTTT; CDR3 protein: CAWTSGDTQYF
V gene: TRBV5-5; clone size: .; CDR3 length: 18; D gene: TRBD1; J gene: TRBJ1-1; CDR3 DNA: TGTGCCAGCAGCTTGTTGGAGGGGGCCAGGAGGCTGTACACTGAAGCTTTCTTT; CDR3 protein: CASSLLEGARRLYTEAFF
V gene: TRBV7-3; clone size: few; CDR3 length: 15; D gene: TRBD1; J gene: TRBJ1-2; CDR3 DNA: TGTGCCAGCAGCTTATCCGGGACAGGGACCTATGGCTACACCTTC; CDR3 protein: CASSLSGTGTYGYTF
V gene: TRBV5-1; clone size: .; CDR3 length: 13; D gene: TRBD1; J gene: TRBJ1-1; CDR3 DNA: TGCGCCAGCAGTCCGGGACAGGGGCTGTGGGCTTTCTTT; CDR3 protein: CASSPGQGLWAFF
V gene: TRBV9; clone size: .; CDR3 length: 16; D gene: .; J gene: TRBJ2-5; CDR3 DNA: TGTGCCAGCAGCGTAGCTACGTGGGGGACCCAAGAGACCCAGTACTTC; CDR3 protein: CASSVATWGTQETQYF
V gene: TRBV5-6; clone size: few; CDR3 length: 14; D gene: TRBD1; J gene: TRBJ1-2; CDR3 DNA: TGTGCCAGCAGTGATGGGACAGGCCGCGAAGGCTACACCTTC; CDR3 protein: CASSDGTGREGYTF